Here is one T cell receptor beta chain with its context. The record originates from a study of CD8+CD57+ T cells in acquired aplastic anemia. Genomic DNA acted as the template from which TCR beta VDJ combination and CDR3 sequence profiling were carried out. MiXCR, applied by TCRdb to the reads, yields one record per CDR3 protein. The top ten hold around 2.7% of the sample, which has some 120,000 distinct CDR3 sequences, less than 50% seen once. The germline gives CDR1 SQVTM, CDR2 ANQGSEA. V dropped 7 bases and J dropped 1 base, with 17 bases sitting between them. The CDR3 contains 14 residues. CD8+CD57+ cell expansion had been shown by flow cytometry in patients chosen for sequencing. Patients, without exception, had severe acquired aplastic anemia.

This TCR derives from a human donor with aplastic anemia. The J gene is TRBJ2-7, the V gene TRBV29-1; TRBD1 might be the D (6 bases). The material sequenced was sorted CD4+, CD8+, or CD8+CD57+ T cells (not recorded which) from PBMCs. The CDR3 DNA sequence: TGCAGCGCCGATATTACAGGGAATTCCTACGAGCAGTACTTC. Residues: CSADITGNSYEQYF.